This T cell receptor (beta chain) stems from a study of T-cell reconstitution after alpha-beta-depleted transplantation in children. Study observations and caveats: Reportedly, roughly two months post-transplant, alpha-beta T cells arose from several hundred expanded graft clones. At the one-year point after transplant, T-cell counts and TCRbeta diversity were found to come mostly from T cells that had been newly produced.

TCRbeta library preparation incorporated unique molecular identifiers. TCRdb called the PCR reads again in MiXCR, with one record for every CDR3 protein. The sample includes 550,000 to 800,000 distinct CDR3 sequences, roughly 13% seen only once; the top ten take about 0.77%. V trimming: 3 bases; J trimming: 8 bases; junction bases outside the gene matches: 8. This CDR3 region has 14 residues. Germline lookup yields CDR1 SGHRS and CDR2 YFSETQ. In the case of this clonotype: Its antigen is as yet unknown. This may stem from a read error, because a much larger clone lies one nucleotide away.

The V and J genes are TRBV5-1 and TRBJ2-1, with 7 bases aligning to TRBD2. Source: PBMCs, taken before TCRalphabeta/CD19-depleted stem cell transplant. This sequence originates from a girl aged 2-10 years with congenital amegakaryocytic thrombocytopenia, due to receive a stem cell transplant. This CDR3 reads CASSSGLTLDEQFF. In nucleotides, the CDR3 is TGCGCCAGCAGCTCGGGACTAACCCTGGATGAGCAGTTCTTC. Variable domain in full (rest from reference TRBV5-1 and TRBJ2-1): KAGVTQTPRYLIKTRGQQVTLSCSPISGHRSVSWYQQTPGQGLQFLFEYFSETQRNKGNFPGRFSGRQFSNSRSEMNVSTLELGDSALYLCASSSGLTLDEQFFGPGTRLTVL.